This T cell receptor (beta chain) was sequenced for a study of shared clonotypes between healthy human individuals. Regarding the study as a whole: Sequencing depth was a factor that was expected to affect clonotype sharing among donors.

Sequenced by immunoSEQ multiplex PCR; TCRdb stores in-frame clones only, minus some. The data contain approximately 110,000 clones, roughly 70% of them singletons. With regard to this clone: Its antigen is currently unknown.

The sequenced sample consisted of memory CD8+ T cells sorted from blood. Subset described: CD45RO+ cells pooled with CCR7-negative TemRA cells. The TCR originated in a woman in her twenties or thirties in good health.

The CDR3 DNA is TGTGCCAGCAGCCGACCCATCGGGGTGAATGAGCAGTTCTTC. Translated, it gives CASSRPIGVNEQFF. The chain is built from TRBV13 and TRBJ2-1, with D possibly being TRBD2 (5 bases). This CDR3 has 14 residues. Between the trimmed V and J ends, which lost 5 bases and 7 bases, there was a span of 15 bases. Germline lookup yields CDR1 PRHDT and CDR2 FYEKMQ (reference sequence).